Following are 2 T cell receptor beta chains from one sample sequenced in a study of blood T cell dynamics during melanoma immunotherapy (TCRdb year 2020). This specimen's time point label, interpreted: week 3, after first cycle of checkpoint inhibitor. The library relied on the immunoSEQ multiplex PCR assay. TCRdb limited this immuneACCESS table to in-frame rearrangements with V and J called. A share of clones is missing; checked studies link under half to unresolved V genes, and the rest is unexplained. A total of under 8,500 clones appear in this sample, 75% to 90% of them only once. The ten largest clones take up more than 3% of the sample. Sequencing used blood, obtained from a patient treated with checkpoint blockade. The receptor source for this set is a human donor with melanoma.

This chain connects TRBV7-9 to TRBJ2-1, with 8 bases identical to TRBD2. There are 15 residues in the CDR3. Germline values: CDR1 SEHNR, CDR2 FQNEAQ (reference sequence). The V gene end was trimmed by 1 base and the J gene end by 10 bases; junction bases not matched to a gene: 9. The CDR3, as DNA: TGTGCCAGCAGCTTAGGAACGACTAGCGTACGGGAGCAGTTCTTC. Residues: CASSLGTTSVREQFF.

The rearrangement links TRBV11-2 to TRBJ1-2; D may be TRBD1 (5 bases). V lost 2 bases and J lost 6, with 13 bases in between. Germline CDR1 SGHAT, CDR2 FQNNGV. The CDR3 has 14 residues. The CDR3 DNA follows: TGTGCCAGCAGCTTATTGGGGCGTCAGGATGGCTACACCTTC. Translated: CASSLLGRQDGYTF.